These T cell receptor beta chains were read from a single sample in a study of stem cell transplantation in POMP-related autoinflammatory disease. Sequencing was performed with immunoSEQ multiplex PCR; in TCRdb, only in-frame clones are kept and a portion is missing. This sample has about 26,000 clones, with roughly 80% found just once. Sample: CD4+ T cells from PBMCs, taken before stem cell transplantation. The receptors were sampled from a human donor with POMP-related autoinflammation and immune dysregulation (PRAID). CDR3s include the opening cysteine and the closing phenylalanine or tryptophan. A D gene is named only where the DNA matches it firmly. Expanded clones are given a class, and other clones once, few, many or no size at all.

J gene	V gene	clone size	D gene	CDR3 protein	CDR3 DNA
TRBJ2-7	TRBV25-1	-	TRBD2	CASGLAGGSEQYF	TGTGCCAGCGGATTAGCGGGAGGGAGCGAGCAGTACTTC
TRBJ1-1	TRBV6-5	-	TRBD1	CASASRAGGGEAFF	TGTGCCAGCGCTTCCAGAGCAGGGGGGGGTGAAGCTTTCTTT
TRBJ2-6	TRBV4-1	-	-	CASSQVLVKGSGANVLTF	TGCGCCAGCAGCCAAGTCCTCGTGAAGGGCTCTGGGGCCAACGTCCTGACTTTC
TRBJ2-7	TRBV4-2	-	-	CASSTGQSYEQYF	TGTGCCAGCAGCACTGGACAGTCCTACGAGCAGTACTTC
TRBJ2-1	TRBV7-8	-	-	CASSLEFGLKQFF	TGTGCCAGCAGCTTAGAGTTCGGACTCAAGCAGTTCTTC
TRBJ2-7	TRBV11-2	-	-	CASSLRPDRSYEQYF	TGTGCCAGCAGCTTAAGGCCCGACAGATCCTACGAGCAGTACTTC
TRBJ2-7	TRBV9	once	-	CASSVGPWSEQYF	TGTGCCAGCAGCGTAGGGCCCTGGAGCGAGCAGTACTTC
TRBJ2-2	TRBV9	-	-	CASSVDGSGNTGELFF	TGTGCCAGCAGCGTAGATGGTAGCGGCAACACCGGGGAGCTGTTTTTT
TRBJ1-1	TRBV27	-	-	CASSLLSGLEAFF	TGTGCCAGCAGTTTATTGTCGGGGTTGGAAGCTTTCTTT
TRBJ1-1	TRBV2	-	TRBD1	CASSVRQGMNTEAFF	TGTGCCAGCAGTGTAAGACAGGGGATGAACACTGAAGCTTTCTTT
TRBJ1-6	TRBV5-1	-	TRBD1	CASSSGTVHEPLHF	TGCGCCAGCAGCTCGGGGACAGTTCATGAACCCCTCCACTTT
TRBJ1-1	TRBV19	-	-	CASSIDWGQTEAFF	TGTGCCAGTAGTATAGACTGGGGGCAAACTGAAGCTTTCTTT
TRBJ2-1	TRBV30	once	TRBD1	CAWSGGTGDNEQFF	TGTGCCTGGAGTGGTGGGACAGGGGACAATGAGCAGTTCTTC
TRBJ2-3	TRBV12-5	few	-	CASGLSSTDTQYF	TGTGCTAGTGGTTTGAGTAGCACAGATACGCAGTATTTT
TRBJ1-1	TRBV2	-	-	CASSAQGAAFF	TGTGCCAGCAGTGCGCAGGGCGCGGCTTTCTTT
TRBJ2-3	TRBV28	-	-	CARRIPCHADRGDTQYF	TGTGCCAGACGTATCCCTTGCCACGCGGACCGGGGGGATACGCAGTATTTT